These 25 T cell receptor beta chains originate from one sample sequenced in a study of T cells in tuberculosis. Sequencing used immunoSEQ multiplex PCR; TCRdb keeps in-frame clones, though not all of them. The sample records 20,000 to 25,000 clones, over 75% being singletons. The sample's time point: new active TB diagnosis, blood taken before or within 7 days of starting treatment. Material: PBMCs, obtained at tuberculosis diagnosis. The receptors stem from an adult with tuberculosis.

The gene calls are TRBV21-1 and TRBJ2-7; the D call in the table, TRBD1, was not verified against the DNA. TRBV21-1 is noted as a pseudogene. The CDR3 length is 17 residues. CDR3 sequence reads: CASSKALQAPFSYEQYF. CDR3 DNA: TGTGCCAGCAGCAAAGCGCTCCAGGCGCCTTTCTCCTACGAGCAGTACTTC.

The rearrangement uses TRBV7-6 and TRBJ2-1, with a tentative D call TRBD2 (6 bases). Trimming pared 1 base from V and 3 bases from J, leaving 16 bases between. CDR3 length equals 17 residues. Germline V gives CDR1 SGHVS, CDR2 FNYEAQ. The CDR3 sequence is CASSLVSGGEFYNEQFF. The CDR3 DNA reads TGTGCCAGCAGCTTAGTCAGTGGAGGGGAATTCTACAATGAGCAGTTCTTC.

V gene TRBV5-6 combines with J gene TRBJ1-1, with 10 bases lining up with TRBD1. Losses at the gene ends were 4 bases for V and 5 bases for J; bases not matched to a gene: 8. There are 15 residues in the CDR3. Germline CDR1 reads SGHDT; CDR2 reads YYEEEE. CDR3 in DNA: TGTGCCAGCAGCCCAGGGACAGGGGCTGAGACTGAAGCTTTCTTT. This translates into CASSPGTGAETEAFF.

This clone was recorded once. The V call is TRBV19, the J call TRBJ1-2, with a possible D match to TRBD1 (5 bases). Per the germline V gene, CDR1 is LNHDA and CDR2 is SQIVND (reference sequence). V was clipped by 5 bases and J by 4 bases, with 29 bases between them. The CDR3 extends over 19 amino acids. CDR3 bases: TGTGCCAGTAGTGCCCAGGGTACCCAGGGACTGGGGGTCGGCTATGGCTACACCTTC. Protein product: CASSAQGTQGLGVGYGYTF.

The chain links TRBV9 to TRBJ1-1; TRBD1 matches 7 bases. Germline V CDR1 and CDR2: SGDLS, YYNGEE. With V trimmed by 4 bases and J by 0 bases, 6 bases remained unmatched. The CDR3 has 15 residues. The DNA of the CDR3 is TGTGCCAGCAGCCCAGGGACAGAAGTGAACACTGAAGCTTTCTTT. This codes for CASSPGTEVNTEAFF.

CDR3 region: CSVEMGGNTEAFF. Here the CDR3 DNA reads TGCAGCGTTGAGATGGGGGGTAACACTGAAGCTTTCTTT. V usage is TRBV29-1 and J usage is TRBJ1-1, with D possibly matching TRBD1 (5 bases). Trimming cost V 3 bases and J 2 bases, with 10 bases left between them. The CDR3 is 13 residues long. Germline V CDR1 and CDR2: SQVTM, ANQGSEA.

This chain connects TRBV19 to TRBJ2-1; 7 positions match TRBD2. The CDR3 consists of 18 residues. After removal of 1 base from V and 2 bases from J, the junction contained 11 bases not matched to a gene. From germline, CDR1 is LNHDA and CDR2 SQIVND (reference sequence). The CDR3 region has the DNA TGTGCCAGTAGTATAGCGGGAGGCCTAGTCTCTGCCTACAATGAGCAGTTCTTC. It is translated as CASSIAGGLVSAYNEQFF. Complete variable domain (other parts from reference TRBV19 and TRBJ2-1): DGGITQSPKYLFRKEGQNVTLSCEQNLNHDAMYWYRQDPGQGLRLIYYSQIVNDFQKGDIAEGYSVSREKKESFPLTVTSAQKNPTAFYLCASSIAGGLVSAYNEQFFGPGTRLTVL.

The V and J genes are TRBV4-1 and TRBJ1-3; 7 nucleotides line up with TRBD1. V was clipped by 3 bases and J by 4 bases; unmatched bases: 6. CDR3 length: 15 amino acids. Per the germline V gene, CDR1 is MGHRA and CDR2 is YSYEKL. For the CDR3, the DNA is TGCGCCAGCAGCCATGAGGGGGCTGGCGGAAACACCATATATTTT. As protein: CASSHEGAGGNTIYF.

The V gene is TRBV6-1, the J gene TRBJ2-7; D might be TRBD2 (7 bases). Trimming took 8 bases from V and 0 from J, leaving 14 bases between them. The germline gives CDR1 MNHNS, CDR2 SASEGT. This CDR3 comprises 14 residues. CDR3 sequence reads: CASGRGGRSYEQYF. CDR3 in DNA: TGTGCCAGCGGAAGGGGGGGTCGCTCCTACGAGCAGTACTTC.

The chain links TRBV5-1 to TRBJ2-7, with 12 bases aligning to TRBD1. This CDR3 spans 15 amino acids. J gave up 7 bases and V 4 bases, and 9 bases lay outside the gene matches. The V gene's germline CDR1 is SGHRS and CDR2 YFSETQ. CDR3 coding DNA: TGCGCCAGCAGCCCCCGGGGACAGGGGGCTAGGGAGCAGTACTTC. Translation: CASSPRGQGAREQYF.

The rearrangement links TRBV18 to TRBJ1-1, with 7 nucleotides matching TRBD1. The CDR3 contains 14 residues. The V gene's germline CDR1 is KGHSH and CDR2 LQKENI. With 6 bases clipped from V and 1 base from J, the junction kept 5 bases outside the gene matches. CDR3 sequence: CASSGDRQNTEAFF. The DNA for the CDR3 is TGTGCCAGCTCCGGGGACAGACAGAACACTGAAGCTTTCTTT.

The genes are TRBV5-1 and TRBJ2-7, with unresolved D. The CDR3 is made up of 14 amino acids. V was trimmed by 0 bases and J by 5 bases, leaving 12 bases between them. Looked up from germline, CDR1 is SGHRS and CDR2 is YFSETQ. This CDR3 is CASSLDSPKDEQYF. The CDR3 nucleotides are TGCGCCAGCAGCTTGGACAGCCCGAAAGACGAGCAGTACTTC.

This clone occurred once. The chain is built from TRBV11-2 and TRBJ2-1, with D unclear. Trimming removed 0 bases from V and 10 bases from J, with 7 bases in between. CDR1 SGHAT and CDR2 FQNNGV come from the germline V gene. The CDR3 totals 12 residues. For the CDR3, the DNA is TGTGCCAGCAGCTTAGATCACAGAGAGCAGTTCTTC. Residues: CASSLDHREQFF.

This clone was observed a handful of times. The rearrangement uses TRBV7-9 and TRBJ1-1; D is perhaps TRBD1 (5 bases). Trimming took off 6 bases at V and 5 bases at J, with 16 bases between the two ends. In germline, CDR1 is SEHNR, CDR2 FQNEAQ (reference sequence). The CDR3 contains 14 residues. CDR3 sequence (DNA): TGTGCCAGCAGGGGCGTCAGGGCTGGAACTGAAGCTTTCTTT. Its translation is CASRGVRAGTEAFF.

The chain is built from TRBV28 and TRBJ2-7; 7 bases are a match to TRBD2. From germline, CDR1 is MDHEN and CDR2 SYDVKM. The junction had 10 bases not matched to a gene; V was cut back by 8 bases and J by 6 bases. The CDR3 totals 13 residues. CDR3 sequence: CASLLAGEREQYF. The CDR3 nucleotides read TGTGCCAGCCTGCTTGCGGGAGAACGCGAGCAGTACTTC.

The rearrangement links TRBV4-2 to TRBJ2-7; D perhaps matches TRBD2 (6 bases). This CDR3 comprises 18 residues. CDR1 and CDR2 (germline): LGHNA, YNFKEQ. Deletions cut 4 bases from V and 6 bases from J, with 28 bases between. The CDR3 spells CASSPEGRDSFRLSEQYF. CDR3 in DNA: TGTGCCAGCAGCCCAGAGGGAAGGGACTCCTTTCGGCTGAGCGAGCAGTACTTC.

The chain links TRBV7-7 to TRBJ2-3; TRBD1 might be the D (6 bases). The CDR3 is 13 amino acids. Germline CDR1 SSHAT, CDR2 FNYEAQ (reference sequence). Trimming took 5 bases from V and 7 from J, leaving 13 bases between them. The CDR3, as DNA: TGTGCCAGCAGCGCCACACAGGGCCATACGCAGTATTTT. It yields the protein CASSATQGHTQYF.

In its sample, this clone was seen once. The CDR3 region is CASRNGGGIGDEKLFF. For the CDR3, the DNA is TGTGCCAGCAGAAATGGCGGAGGAATCGGGGATGAAAAACTGTTTTTT. The chain links TRBV5-4 to TRBJ1-4; D is undetermined. Germline V CDR1 and CDR2: SGHNT, YYREEE (reference sequence). The V gene lost 5 bases and the J gene lost 6 bases, with 20 bases spanning the gap. The CDR3 has 16 residues.

This clone was detected a few times. The chain is built from TRBV19 and TRBJ2-5; 8 bases are a match to TRBD2. Germline values: CDR1 LNHDA, CDR2 SQIVND (reference sequence). After removal of 3 bases from V and 2 bases from J, the junction contained 11 bases not matched to a gene. The CDR3 has 17 amino acids. The CDR3 coding sequence is TGTGCCAGTAGTATCTTTCCCCCCACTAGCGGTCAAGAGACCCAGTACTTC. This gives the protein CASSIFPPTSGQETQYF.

The chain combines TRBV7-9 with TRBJ1-6; D call uncertain. This CDR3 has 15 amino acids. V shed 1 base and J shed 7 bases, with 11 bases lying between them. Germline V CDR1 and CDR2: SEHNR, FQNEAQ (reference sequence). Written as DNA, the CDR3 is TGTGCCAGCAGCTTAGAGGCAGTACAGAATTCACCCCTCCACTTT. Translation gives CASSLEAVQNSPLHF.

The chain employs TRBV27 and TRBJ2-7, with 8 bases aligning to TRBD2. The V gene's germline CDR1 is MNHEY and CDR2 SMNVEV (reference sequence). The CDR3 is made up of 15 amino acids. Trimming at V came to 5 bases and at J to 2 bases, leaving 8 bases not matched to a gene. The CDR3 is CASSRNSGIPYEQYF. The CDR3 coding sequence is TGTGCCAGCAGTAGGAATAGCGGGATACCCTACGAGCAGTACTTC.

This clone qualifies as medium-sized. This sequence joins TRBV27 and TRBJ2-7; TRBD1 is a possible D gene (6 bases). This CDR3 spans 16 amino acids. The germline V and J ends were trimmed by 7 bases and 3 bases, with 22 bases remaining between them. In germline, CDR1 is MNHEY, CDR2 SMNVEV (reference sequence). CDR3: CASMRAGVLPFYEQYF. CDR3 bases: TGTGCCAGCATGAGGGCAGGGGTCCTCCCCTTCTACGAGCAGTACTTC.

The chain uses TRBV6-5 and TRBJ2-1; 10 positions agree with TRBD2. CDR1 and CDR2 from the germline V gene are MNHEY and SVGAGI. J was trimmed by 7 bases and V by 7 bases; bases with no gene match: 7. The CDR3 sequence is 14 residues long. CDR3 protein: CASKSGGVDNEQFF. The CDR3 DNA sequence: TGTGCCAGCAAAAGCGGGGGGGTGGATAATGAGCAGTTCTTC.

The chain recombines TRBV28 with TRBJ1-1; D perhaps matches TRBD1 (5 bases). There are 14 residues in the CDR3. From germline, CDR1 is MDHEN and CDR2 SYDVKM. Trimming removed 3 bases from V and 6 bases from J, with 14 bases in between. Here the CDR3 DNA reads TGTGCCAGCAGTTTTCCCCCAGGGAGGTCTGAAGCTTTCTTT. Translated: CASSFPPGRSEAFF.

V usage is TRBV6-6 and J usage is TRBJ1-3; 7 bases match TRBD1. Trimming removed 6 bases from V and 0 bases from J; junction bases left unmatched: 8. Germline V lookup: CDR1 MNHNY, CDR2 SVGAGI (reference sequence). This CDR3 has 16 amino acids. The DNA for the CDR3 is TGTGCCAGCAGCTCGACAGGGACGAGCTCTGGAAACACCATATATTTT. Its protein product is CASSSTGTSSGNTIYF.